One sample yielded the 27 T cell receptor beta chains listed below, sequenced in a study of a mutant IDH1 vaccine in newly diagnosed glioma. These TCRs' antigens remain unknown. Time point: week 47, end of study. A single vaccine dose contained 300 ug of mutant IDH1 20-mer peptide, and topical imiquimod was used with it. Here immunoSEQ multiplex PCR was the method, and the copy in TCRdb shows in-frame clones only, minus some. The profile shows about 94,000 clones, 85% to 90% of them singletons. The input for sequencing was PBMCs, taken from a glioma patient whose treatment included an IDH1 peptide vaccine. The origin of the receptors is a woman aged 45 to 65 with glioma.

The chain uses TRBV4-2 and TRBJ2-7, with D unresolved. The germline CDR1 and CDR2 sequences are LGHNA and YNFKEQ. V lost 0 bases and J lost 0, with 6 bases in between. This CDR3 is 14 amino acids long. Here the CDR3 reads CASSQELDSYEQYF. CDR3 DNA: TGTGCCAGCAGCCAAGAACTGGACTCCTACGAGCAGTACTTC.

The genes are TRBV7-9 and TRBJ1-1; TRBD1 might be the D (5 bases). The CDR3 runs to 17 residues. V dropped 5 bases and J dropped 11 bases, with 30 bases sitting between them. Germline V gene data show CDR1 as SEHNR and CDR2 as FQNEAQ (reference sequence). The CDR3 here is CASSNLMTALQGVQAFF. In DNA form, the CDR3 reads TGTGCCAGCAGCAACTTAATGACAGCCCTGCAAGGGGTGCAGGCTTTCTTT.

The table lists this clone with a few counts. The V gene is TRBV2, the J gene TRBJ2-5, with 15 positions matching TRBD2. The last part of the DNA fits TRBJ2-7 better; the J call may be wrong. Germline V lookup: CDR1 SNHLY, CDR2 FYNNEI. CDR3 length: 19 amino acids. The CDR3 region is CASSGGTSGRWLYLHEQYF. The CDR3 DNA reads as TGTGCCAGCAGTGGGGGGACTAGCGGGAGGTGGCTCTATCTCCACGAGCAGTACTTC.

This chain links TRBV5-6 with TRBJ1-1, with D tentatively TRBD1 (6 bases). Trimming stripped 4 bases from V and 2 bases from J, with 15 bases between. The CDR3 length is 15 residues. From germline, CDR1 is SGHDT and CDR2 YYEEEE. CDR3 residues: CASSQLTGFNTEAFF. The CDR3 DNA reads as TGTGCCAGCAGCCAATTGACAGGTTTCAACACTGAAGCTTTCTTT.

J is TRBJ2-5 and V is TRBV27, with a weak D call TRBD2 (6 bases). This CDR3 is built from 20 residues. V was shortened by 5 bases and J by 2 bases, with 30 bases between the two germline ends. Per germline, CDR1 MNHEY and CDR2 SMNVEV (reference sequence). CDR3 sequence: CASSPVARGGFQPPQETQYF. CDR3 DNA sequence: TGTGCCAGCAGTCCGGTCGCGCGGGGCGGTTTTCAGCCTCCGCAAGAGACCCAGTACTTC.

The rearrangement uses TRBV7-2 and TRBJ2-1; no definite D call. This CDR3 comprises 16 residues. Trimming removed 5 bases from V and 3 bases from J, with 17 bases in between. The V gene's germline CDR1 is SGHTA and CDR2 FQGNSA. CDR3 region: CASSPSRSAGYNEQFF. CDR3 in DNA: TGTGCCAGCAGCCCAAGTAGATCCGCAGGCTACAATGAGCAGTTCTTC.

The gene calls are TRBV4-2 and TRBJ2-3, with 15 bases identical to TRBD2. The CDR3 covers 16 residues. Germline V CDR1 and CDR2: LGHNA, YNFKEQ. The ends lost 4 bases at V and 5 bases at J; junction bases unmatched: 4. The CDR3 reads CASSLGLAGGGDTQYF. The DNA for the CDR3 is TGTGCCAGCAGCCTAGGACTAGCGGGAGGGGGAGATACGCAGTATTTT.

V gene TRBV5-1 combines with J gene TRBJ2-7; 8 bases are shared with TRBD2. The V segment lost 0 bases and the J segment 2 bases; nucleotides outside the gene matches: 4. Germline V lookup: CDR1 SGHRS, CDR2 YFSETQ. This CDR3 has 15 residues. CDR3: CASSLEAGDPYEQYF. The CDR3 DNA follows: TGCGCCAGCAGCTTGGAAGCGGGAGACCCCTACGAGCAGTACTTC.

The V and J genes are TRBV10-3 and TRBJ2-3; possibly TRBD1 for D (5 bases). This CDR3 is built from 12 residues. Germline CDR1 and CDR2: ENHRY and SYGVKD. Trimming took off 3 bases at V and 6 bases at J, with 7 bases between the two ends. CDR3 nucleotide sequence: TGTGCCATCAGTGACCGACAGGATACGCAGTATTTT. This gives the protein CAISDRQDTQYF.

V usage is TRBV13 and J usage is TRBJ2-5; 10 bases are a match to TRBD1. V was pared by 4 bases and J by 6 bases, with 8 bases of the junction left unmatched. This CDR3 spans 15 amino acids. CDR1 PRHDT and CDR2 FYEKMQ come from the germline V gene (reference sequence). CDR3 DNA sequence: TGTGCCAGCAGCTCGACAGGGGGCCAAATGAAGACCCAGTACTTC. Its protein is CASSSTGGQMKTQYF.

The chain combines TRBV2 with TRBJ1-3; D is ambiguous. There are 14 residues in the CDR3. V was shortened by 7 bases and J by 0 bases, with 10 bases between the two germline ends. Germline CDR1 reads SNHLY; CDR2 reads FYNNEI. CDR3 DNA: TGTGCCAGCACGCGACTGATCTCTGGAAACACCATATATTTT. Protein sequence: CASTRLISGNTIYF. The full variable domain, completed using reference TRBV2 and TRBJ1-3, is EPEVTQTPSHQVTQMGQEVILRCVPISNHLYFYWYRQILGQKVEFLVSFYNNEISEKSEIFDDQFSVERPDGSNFTLKIRSTKLEDSAMYFCASTRLISGNTIYFGEGSWLTVV.

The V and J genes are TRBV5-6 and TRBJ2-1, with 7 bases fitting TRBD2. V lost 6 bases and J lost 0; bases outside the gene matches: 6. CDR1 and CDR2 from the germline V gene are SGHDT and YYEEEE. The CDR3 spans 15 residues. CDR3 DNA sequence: TGTGCCAGCACCTTTGGCGGGAGCTCCTACAATGAGCAGTTCTTC. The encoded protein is CASTFGGSSYNEQFF. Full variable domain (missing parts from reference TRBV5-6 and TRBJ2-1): DAGVTQSPTHLIKTRGQQVTLRCSPKSGHDTVSWYQQALGQGPQFIFQYYEEEERQRGNFPDRFSGHQFPNYSSELNVNALLLGDSALYLCASTFGGSSYNEQFFGPGTRLTVL.

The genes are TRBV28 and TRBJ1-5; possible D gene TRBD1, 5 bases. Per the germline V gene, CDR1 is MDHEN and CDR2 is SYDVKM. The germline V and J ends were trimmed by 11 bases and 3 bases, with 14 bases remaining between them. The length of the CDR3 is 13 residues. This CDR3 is CALGGVFNQPQHF. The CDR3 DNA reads TGTGCCCTTGGGGGGGTGTTCAATCAGCCCCAGCATTTT.

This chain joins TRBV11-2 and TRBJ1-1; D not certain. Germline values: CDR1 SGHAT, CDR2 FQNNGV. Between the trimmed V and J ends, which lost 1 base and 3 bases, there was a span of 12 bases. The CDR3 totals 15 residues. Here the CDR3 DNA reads TGTGCCAGCAGCTTAGTGACGGTCGGAGACACTGAAGCTTTCTTT. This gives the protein CASSLVTVGDTEAFF.

The CDR3 DNA reads as TGCAGTGCGCGCCGTTCCGAGACCCAGTACTTC. This translates into CSARRSETQYF. The chain joins TRBV20-1 to TRBJ2-5; D is unresolved. Trimming took 6 bases from V and 5 from J, leaving 10 bases between them. CDR1 and CDR2 (germline): DFQATT, SNEGSKA (reference sequence). The CDR3 consists of 11 residues.

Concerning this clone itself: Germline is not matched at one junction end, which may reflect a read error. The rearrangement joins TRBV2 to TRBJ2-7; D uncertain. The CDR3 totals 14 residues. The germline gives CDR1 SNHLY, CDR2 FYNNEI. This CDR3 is CASTEKFLSYVQYF. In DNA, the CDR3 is TGTGCCAGCACTGAAAAGTTTCTCTCCTACGTGCAGTACTTC.

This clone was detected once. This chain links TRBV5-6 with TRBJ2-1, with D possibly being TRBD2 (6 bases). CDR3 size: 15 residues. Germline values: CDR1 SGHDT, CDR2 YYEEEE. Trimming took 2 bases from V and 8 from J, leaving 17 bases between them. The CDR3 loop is CASSLMAWRVDEQFF. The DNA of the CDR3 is TGTGCCAGCAGCTTAATGGCATGGAGGGTCGATGAGCAGTTCTTC.

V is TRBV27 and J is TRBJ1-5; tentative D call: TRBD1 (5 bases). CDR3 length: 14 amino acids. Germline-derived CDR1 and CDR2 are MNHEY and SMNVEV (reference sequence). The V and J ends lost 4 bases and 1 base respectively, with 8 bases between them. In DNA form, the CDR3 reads TGTGCCAGCAGTTCCCGGGGGAGCAATCAGCCCCAGCATTTT. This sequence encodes CASSSRGSNQPQHF.

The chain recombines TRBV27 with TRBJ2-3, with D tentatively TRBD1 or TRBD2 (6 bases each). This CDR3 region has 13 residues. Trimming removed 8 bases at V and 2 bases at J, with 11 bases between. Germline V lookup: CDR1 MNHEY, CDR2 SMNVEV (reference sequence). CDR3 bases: TGTGCCAGCTTTGGGGGGCCCACAGATACGCAGTATTTT. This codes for CASFGGPTDTQYF.

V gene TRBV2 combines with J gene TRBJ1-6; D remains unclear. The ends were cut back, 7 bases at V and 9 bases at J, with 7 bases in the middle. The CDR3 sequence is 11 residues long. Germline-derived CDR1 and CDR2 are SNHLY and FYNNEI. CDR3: CASTPGSPLHF. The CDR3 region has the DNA TGTGCCAGCACGCCGGGTTCACCCCTCCACTTT.

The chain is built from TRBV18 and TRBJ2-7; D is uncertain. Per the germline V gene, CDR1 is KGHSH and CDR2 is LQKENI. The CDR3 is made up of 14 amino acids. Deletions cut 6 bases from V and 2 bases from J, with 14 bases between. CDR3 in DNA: TGTGCCAGCTCCCCAACCGAGTCACCCTACGAGCAGTACTTC. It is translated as CASSPTESPYEQYF.

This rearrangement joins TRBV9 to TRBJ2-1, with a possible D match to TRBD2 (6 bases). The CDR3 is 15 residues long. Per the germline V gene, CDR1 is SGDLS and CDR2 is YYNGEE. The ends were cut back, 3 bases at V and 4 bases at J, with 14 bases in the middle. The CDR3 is CASSGRGGLYNEQFF. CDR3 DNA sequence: TGTGCCAGCAGCGGGAGGGGCGGACTATACAATGAGCAGTTCTTC.

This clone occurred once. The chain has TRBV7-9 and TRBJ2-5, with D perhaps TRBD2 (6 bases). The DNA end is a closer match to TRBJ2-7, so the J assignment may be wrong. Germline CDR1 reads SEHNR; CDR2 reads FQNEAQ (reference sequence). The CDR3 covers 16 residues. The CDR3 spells CASSPRLGDTHYEQYF. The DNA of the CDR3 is TGTGCCAGCAGCCCCCGACTAGGAGACACCCACTACGAGCAGTACTTC.

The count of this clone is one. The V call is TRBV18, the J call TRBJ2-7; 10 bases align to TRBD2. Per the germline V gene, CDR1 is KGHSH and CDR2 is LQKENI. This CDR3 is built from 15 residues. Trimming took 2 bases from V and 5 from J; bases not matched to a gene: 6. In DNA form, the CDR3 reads TGTGCCAGCTCACCAATGTCTAGCGGGAGTAACGAGCAGTACTTC. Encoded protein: CASSPMSSGSNEQYF.

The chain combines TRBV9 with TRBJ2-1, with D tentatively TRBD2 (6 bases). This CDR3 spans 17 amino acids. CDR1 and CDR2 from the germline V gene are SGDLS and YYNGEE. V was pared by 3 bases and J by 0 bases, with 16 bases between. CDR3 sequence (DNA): TGTGCCAGCAGCGGGGTCGCGGGACGGAACTCCTACAATGAGCAGTTCTTC. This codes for CASSGVAGRNSYNEQFF.

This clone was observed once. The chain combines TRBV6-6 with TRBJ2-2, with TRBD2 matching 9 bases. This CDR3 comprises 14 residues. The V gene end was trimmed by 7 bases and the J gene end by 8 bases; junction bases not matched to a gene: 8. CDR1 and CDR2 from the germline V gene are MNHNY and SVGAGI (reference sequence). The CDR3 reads CASTGTSMTGELFF. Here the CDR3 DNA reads TGTGCCAGCACCGGGACTAGCATGACTGGGGAGCTGTTTTTT.

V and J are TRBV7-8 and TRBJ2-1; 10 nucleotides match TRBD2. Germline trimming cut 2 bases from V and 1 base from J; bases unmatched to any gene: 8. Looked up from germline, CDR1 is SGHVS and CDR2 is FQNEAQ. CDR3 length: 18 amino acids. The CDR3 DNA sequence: TGTGCCAGCAGCTTAAGCCTAGCGGGAGATCTTTCCTACAATGAGCAGTTCTTC. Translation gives CASSLSLAGDLSYNEQFF.